The 23 T cell receptor beta chains given below trace back to one sample, sequenced in a study of human CD8 memory T cell subsets. Generation of TCR beta libraries used UMI-labeled 5' RACE. TCRdb re-called the 5' RACE reads; one entry per CDR3 protein, DNA not given. The sample's table shows thousands of distinct CDR3 sequences. The sample comprised CD8+ T cells from PBMCs. Every receptor here comes from a human donor in good health.

V is TRBV29-1 and J is TRBJ2-5; TCRdb gives TRBD2 as the D gene, but with no DNA this cannot be confirmed. This CDR3 spans 18 amino acids. Germline loops: CDR1 SQVTM, CDR2 ANQGSEA. The CDR3 is CSVDGLLAGGFYGETQYF.

This clonotype registers medium-sized by frequency. The chain links TRBV3-1 to TRBJ2-5; TCRdb reports TRBD1, a call that lacks DNA to check it against. The length of the CDR3 is 13 residues. Germline V gene data show CDR1 as LGHDT and CDR2 as YNNKEL (reference sequence). The CDR3 spells CASSPREQETQYF.

Frequency places this clonotype as medium-sized. The CDR3 sequence: CSTEREGRLADTQYF. This chain links TRBV20-1 with TRBJ2-3; TCRdb reports TRBD2, a call that lacks DNA to check it against. Germline-derived CDR1 and CDR2 are DFQATT and SNEGSKA (reference sequence). CDR3 size: 15 residues.

Considering frequency, this clonotype is medium-sized. The V gene is TRBV11-2, the J gene TRBJ2-7; the D gene TCRdb calls, TRBD1, cannot be checked with no DNA. This CDR3 region has 14 residues. CDR1 is SGHAT, CDR2 FQNNGV, per germline. The CDR3 spells CASSLGTHGYEQYF. The variable domain in full, with the rest retrieved from reference TRBV11-2 and TRBJ2-7, is EAGVAQSPRYKIIEKRQSVAFWCNPISGHATLYWYQQILGQGPKLLIQFQNNGVVDDSQLPKDRFSAERLKGVDSTLKIQPAKLEDSAVYLCASSLGTHGYEQYFGPGTRLTVT.

The chain links TRBV7-6 to TRBJ1-5; TCRdb's D call of TRBD1 is untestable without DNA. The CDR3 consists of 15 residues. CDR1 is SGHVS, CDR2 FNYEAQ, per germline. CDR3 in amino acids: CASSLTDGINQPQHF.

This clonotype is deemed medium-sized by its frequency. The gene calls are TRBV28 and TRBJ1-5; TCRdb's D call of TRBD1 is untestable without DNA. Germline loops: CDR1 MDHEN, CDR2 SYDVKM. This CDR3 is 13 amino acids long. CDR3 loop: CASSLGHNQPQHF.

This sequence joins TRBV29-1 and TRBJ2-2. Germline V gives CDR1 SQVTM, CDR2 ANQGSEA. CDR3 size: 11 residues. The CDR3 protein is CSVVKGGELFF.

The chain joins TRBV6-6 to TRBJ2-7; there is no DNA to check the TCRdb D call of TRBD2. The CDR3 loop spans 13 amino acids. The germline V gene has CDR1 MNHNY and CDR2 SVGAGI (reference sequence). CDR3 region: CASRLAGTHEQYF.

This sequence joins TRBV7-3 and TRBJ2-3; no DNA is available, so the TRBD1 call from TCRdb remains unchecked. Germline V gene lookup returns CDR1 SGHTA and CDR2 FQGTGA. This CDR3 is built from 14 residues. CDR3: CASSQGVGTDTQYF.

The chain recombines TRBV20-1 with TRBJ2-7; as DNA is missing, the TRBD1 call by TCRdb cannot be tested. The V gene's germline CDR1 is DFQATT and CDR2 SNEGSKA (reference sequence). This CDR3 is built from 13 residues. This CDR3 is CSAERDRSYEQYF.

This sequence joins TRBV4-1 and TRBJ2-3; checking the TCRdb D call of TRBD1 is not possible without DNA. There are 14 residues in the CDR3. From germline, CDR1 is MGHRA and CDR2 YSYEKL. The CDR3 here is CASSHQGVSDTQYF.

This clonotype is medium-sized (0.01 to 0.1%) by frequency. This rearrangement joins TRBV11-3 to TRBJ2-1; absent DNA, TCRdb's TRBD2 call cannot be checked. The germline CDR1 and CDR2 sequences are SGHNT and YENEEA. The CDR3 is made up of 16 amino acids. CDR3 in amino acids: CASSLRGLAGTNEQFF.

The chain couples TRBV18 to TRBJ2-1. The CDR3 is made up of 14 amino acids. Germline V gene data show CDR1 as KGHSH and CDR2 as LQKENI. CDR3 residues: CASSPTGSYNEQFF.

Measured by frequency, this clonotype is medium-sized. V and J are TRBV20-1 and TRBJ2-7; TCRdb designates TRBD2, a call that cannot be tested without DNA. Germline assignment: CDR1 DFQATT and CDR2 SNEGSKA (reference sequence). This CDR3 has 15 residues. CDR3 protein: CSARDSSDISYEQYF.

The chain has TRBV2 and TRBJ2-3; TCRdb picks TRBD2, but there is no DNA to check that call. The CDR3 is 18 amino acids. Germline V gives CDR1 SNHLY, CDR2 FYNNEI. CDR3 loop: CASSTRDLTSPRTDTQYF.

The chain couples TRBV27 to TRBJ2-7. Germline CDR1 reads MNHEY; CDR2 reads SMNVEV (reference sequence). CDR3 length: 17 amino acids. The CDR3 loop is CASSLSSHKAIPYEQYF.

The chain's CDR3 is CASSEVFGGELFF. The chain couples TRBV10-1 to TRBJ2-2. This CDR3 comprises 13 residues. The V gene's germline CDR1 is WNHNN and CDR2 SYGVQD (reference sequence).

J is TRBJ2-1 and V is TRBV9; without DNA, the TCRdb call of TRBD1 cannot be checked. The CDR3 runs to 14 residues. Germline V CDR1 and CDR2: SGDLS, YYNGEE. This chain's CDR3 is CASSVRGDYNEQFF.

This chain uses TRBV3-1 with TRBJ2-5; TCRdb returns TRBD2, unconfirmable since there is no DNA. The CDR3 runs to 16 residues. Per the germline V gene, CDR1 is LGHDT and CDR2 is YNNKEL (reference sequence). CDR3 region: CASSQDFLAVQETQYF.

This chain connects TRBV9 to TRBJ2-1; there is no DNA to check the TCRdb D call of TRBD2. Germline loops: CDR1 SGDLS, CDR2 YYNGEE. The CDR3 loop spans 16 amino acids. CDR3 loop: CASSAEGLAGVKAQFF.

This chain links TRBV28 with TRBJ2-1; there is no DNA to check the TCRdb D call of TRBD1. The V gene's germline CDR1 is MDHEN and CDR2 SYDVKM. The CDR3 loop spans 12 amino acids. The CDR3 reads CASSLSPGLPFF.

The rearrangement links TRBV5-5 to TRBJ2-7. The CDR3 is 14 residues long. Looked up from germline, CDR1 is SGHKS and CDR2 is YYEKEE (reference sequence). CDR3 amino acids: CASSLGGSSYEQYF. The entire variable domain, with the rest obtained from reference TRBV5-5 and TRBJ2-7, is as follows: DAGVTQSPTHLIKTRGQQVTLRCSPISGHKSVSWYQQVLGQGPQFIFQYYEKEERGRGNFPDRFSARQFPNYSSELNVNALLLGDSALYLCASSLGGSSYEQYFGPGTRLTVT.

Its frequency marks this clonotype as medium-sized. The rearrangement links TRBV29-1 to TRBJ2-7; the D call of TRBD2 rests on TCRdb alone, since no DNA is present to check it. The germline CDR1 and CDR2 sequences are SQVTM and ANQGSEA. The CDR3 loop spans 14 amino acids. CDR3 amino acids: CSVLGEAYSYEQYF.